What follows are 19 T cell receptor beta chains derived from one specimen sequenced in a study of blood T cell repertoires in COVID-19. Only in-frame clones appear in the TCRdb table, and some are missing; sequencing was by immunoSEQ multiplex PCR. The sample lists under 95,000 clones, roughly four fifths occurring once. The source material was peripheral blood. The origin of the receptors is a woman in her 70s with acute or convalescent COVID-19.

J is TRBJ1-1 and V is TRBV27; no reliable D call. Germline CDR1 is MNHEY and CDR2 is SMNVEV (reference sequence). V was shortened by 0 bases and J by 5 bases, with 7 bases between the two germline ends. CDR3 length: 13 amino acids. CDR3 amino acids: CASSLSPGTEAFF. The DNA of the CDR3 is TGTGCCAGCAGTTTATCTCCGGGAACTGAAGCTTTCTTT.

The chain uses TRBV6-6 and TRBJ1-1; 10 nucleotides line up with TRBD1. CDR1 and CDR2 from the germline V gene are MNHNY and SVGAGI (reference sequence). V gave up 5 bases and J gave up 3 bases; unmatched junction bases: 6. The CDR3 runs to 15 residues. The CDR3 nucleotides are TGTGCCAGCAGTCAGGACAGGGGGAGAGACACTGAAGCTTTCTTT. Protein: CASSQDRGRDTEAFF.

In DNA form, the CDR3 reads TGTGCCAGCAGCTCCCGGGACACTTATAATTCACCCCTCCACTTT. Translation gives CASSSRDTYNSPLHF. V usage is TRBV7-9 and J usage is TRBJ1-6, with D possibly being TRBD1 (6 bases). Germline V gene data show CDR1 as SEHNR and CDR2 as FQNEAQ (reference sequence). V lost 4 bases to trimming and J lost 4 bases, with 11 bases between them. This CDR3 has 15 amino acids.

V is TRBV29-1 and J is TRBJ1-2, with D perhaps TRBD1 (5 bases). Trimming shortened V by 2 bases and J by 8 bases, and 15 bases separated the two germline ends. The CDR3 is made up of 13 amino acids. Germline V lookup: CDR1 SQVTM, CDR2 ANQGSEA. CDR3 residues: CSVEMAGQKGYTF. The CDR3 DNA follows: TGCAGCGTTGAAATGGCAGGGCAGAAGGGCTACACCTTC.

The chain carries TRBV6-6 and TRBJ1-1, with 8 bases fitting TRBD1. V dropped 6 bases and J dropped 1; count of bases not matched to a gene: 4. Germline V lookup: CDR1 MNHNY, CDR2 SVGAGI (reference sequence). This CDR3 spans 14 amino acids. The CDR3 protein is CASSSGGWNTEAFF. The DNA of the CDR3 is TGTGCCAGCAGCTCAGGGGGCTGGAACACTGAAGCTTTCTTT.

The chain uses TRBV5-4 and TRBJ1-2; D unresolved. V was shortened by 2 bases and J by 2 bases, with 10 bases between the two germline ends. The germline gives CDR1 SGHNT, CDR2 YYREEE (reference sequence). The CDR3 extends over 14 amino acids. CDR3 nucleotide sequence: TGTGCCAGCAGCTTCGCACAGCTAAACTATGGCTACACCTTC. Residues: CASSFAQLNYGYTF.

The genes are TRBV9 and TRBJ2-2, with 8 nucleotides matching TRBD1. The CDR3 extends over 14 amino acids. With V trimmed by 0 bases and J by 7 bases, 2 bases remained unmatched. Germline CDR1 and CDR2: SGDLS and YYNGEE. CDR3 amino acids: CASSVETGVGELFF. The CDR3 DNA sequence: TGTGCCAGCAGCGTAGAGACAGGGGTCGGGGAGCTGTTTTTT.

V gene TRBV7-9 combines with J gene TRBJ2-7; weak D call: TRBD2 (6 bases). This CDR3 spans 12 amino acids. CDR1 SEHNR and CDR2 FQNEAQ come from the germline V gene (reference sequence). Trimming removed 5 bases at V and 9 bases at J, with 14 bases between. The CDR3 is CASSQGLEGQYF. CDR3 DNA: TGTGCCAGCAGCCAGGGACTCGAAGGGCAGTACTTC.

This chain links TRBV5-6 with TRBJ2-1, with a tentative D call TRBD1 (5 bases). CDR3 length: 15 amino acids. Germline V gene lookup returns CDR1 SGHDT and CDR2 YYEEEE. Trimming stripped 0 bases from V and 6 bases from J, with 13 bases between. The CDR3 sequence: CASSLDRTGSNEQFF. The CDR3, as DNA: TGTGCCAGCAGCTTGGATCGCACAGGTTCCAATGAGCAGTTCTTC.

Remarks on this clone: One end of the junction varies from germline; a read error may be responsible. The gene calls are TRBV3-1 (or the pseudogene TRBV3-2) and TRBJ1-1; a possible D gene is TRBD1 (5 bases). CDR3 length: 14 amino acids. From germline, CDR1 is LGHDT and CDR2 YNNKEL (reference sequence). CDR3 sequence (DNA): TGTGCCAGCAGTCAAGCCTTGAGACAGAAGGAAGCTTTCTTT. Its translation: CASSQALRQKEAFF.

The chain links TRBV7-3 to TRBJ2-5; 8 bases fit TRBD1. With 5 bases clipped from V and 7 bases from J, the junction kept 6 bases outside the gene matches. Germline V gene lookup returns CDR1 SGHTA and CDR2 FQGTGA. The CDR3 has 13 residues. The CDR3: CASSPDRAGTQYF. CDR3 coding DNA: TGTGCCAGCAGCCCGGACAGGGCGGGGACCCAGTACTTC.

This clone was observed a single time. The rearrangement joins TRBV7-8 to TRBJ1-5; 10 bases line up with TRBD1. The ends lost 3 bases at V and 0 bases at J; junction bases unmatched: 2. This CDR3 comprises 16 residues. Germline assignment: CDR1 SGHVS and CDR2 FQNEAQ. CDR3 residues: CASSLDRGYSNQPQHF. The CDR3 bases are TGTGCCAGCAGCTTGGACAGGGGGTATAGCAATCAGCCCCAGCATTTT. Based on the CDR3 plus reference TRBV7-8 and TRBJ1-5, the full variable domain is GAGVSQSPRYKVAKRGQDVALRCDPISGHVSLFWYQQALGQGPEFLTYFQNEAQLDKSGLPSDRFFAERPEGSVSTLKIQRTQQEDSAVYLCASSLDRGYSNQPQHFGDGTRLSIL.

The CDR3 DNA is TGTGCCAGCAGCTTCGGACAGGGGCGCTCCTACGAGCAGTACTTC. Its protein is CASSFGQGRSYEQYF. The gene calls are TRBV11-2 and TRBJ2-7; 9 bases are shared with TRBD1. The CDR3 is made up of 15 amino acids. CDR1 is SGHAT and CDR2 is FQNNGV in the germline V gene. The J segment lost 0 bases and the V segment lost 3 bases, leaving 3 bases of the junction unmatched.

This chain joins TRBV19 and TRBJ1-1; a weak D match, TRBD1 (6 bases). Trimming removed 9 bases from V and 0 bases from J, with 20 bases in between. Germline CDR1 LNHDA, CDR2 SQIVND (reference sequence). This CDR3 has 16 amino acids. In DNA, the CDR3 is TGTGCCAGCCTACCTGACAGGAGACTAATGAACACTGAAGCTTTCTTT. It translates to CASLPDRRLMNTEAFF.

The gene calls are TRBV5-6 and TRBJ2-5, with D unclear. Germline V gene data show CDR1 as SGHDT and CDR2 as YYEEEE. The CDR3 sequence is 11 residues long. The germline V and J ends were trimmed by 3 bases and 2 bases, with 2 bases remaining between them. CDR3 amino acids: CASSSQETQYF. CDR3 DNA sequence: TGTGCCAGCAGCTCTCAAGAGACCCAGTACTTC.

J is TRBJ2-1 and V is TRBV27; TRBD1 matches at 10 bases. From germline, CDR1 is MNHEY and CDR2 SMNVEV (reference sequence). V was clipped by 5 bases and J by 9 bases; unmatched bases: 13. This CDR3 has 16 residues. The CDR3 DNA is TGTGCCAGCAGTCTAAGACAGGGGGCGCGGGTGGGTGAGCAGTTCTTC. This codes for CASSLRQGARVGEQFF.

The chain recombines TRBV12-3 or TRBV12-4 with TRBJ1-6, with D uncertain. V lost 5 bases, J lost 10 bases, and 12 bases lay in between. The CDR3 runs 13 residues. CDR3 sequence (DNA): TGTGCCAGCAGTATGGGCAGCAACTCACCCCTCCACTTT. Protein: CASSMGSNSPLHF.

The chain couples TRBV7-8 to TRBJ1-1; D is perhaps TRBD1 (5 bases). V gave up 5 bases and J gave up 14 bases, with 18 bases separating them. Germline assignment: CDR1 SGHVS and CDR2 FQNEAQ. This CDR3 has 12 residues. The CDR3 spells CASSPDIYGRFF. The CDR3 nucleotides read TGTGCCAGCAGCCCGGACATCTACGGGCGGTTCTTT.

The sample holds one count of this clone. This chain joins TRBV25-1 and TRBJ1-1; D unclear. The ends were cut back, 6 bases at V and 0 bases at J, with 17 bases in the middle. Germline values: CDR1 MGHDK, CDR2 SYGVNS. This CDR3 is 16 amino acids long. CDR3 sequence: CASRDDGVTMNTEAFF. The CDR3 DNA is TGTGCCAGCAGGGATGACGGAGTCACTATGAACACTGAAGCTTTCTTT.